Presented here are 24 T cell receptor beta chains from one specimen sequenced in a study of T cells in Graves' hyperthyroidism and ophthalmopathy. RNA transcripts served as the template for amplifying TCR beta CDR3 regions. Carried out on the TCR CDR3, a first-round RT-PCR used the HTBI primer set. TCRdb reprocessed the multiplex PCR reads via MiXCR and lists one record per CDR3 protein. The repertoire has hundreds of thousands of distinct CDR3 sequences, under 15% of them found once; the top ten carry approximately 30%. Material: blood. The receptors derive from a woman aged 25 to 39 with Graves' hyperthyroidism.

This clonotype was detected many times. The rearrangement uses TRBV20-1 and TRBJ1-5; the D is unclear. Trimming shortened V by 3 bases and J by 2 bases, and 11 bases separated the two germline ends. CDR1 DFQATT and CDR2 SNEGSKA come from the germline V gene (reference sequence). There are 14 residues in the CDR3. The CDR3 protein is CSASPRLGNQPQHF. The CDR3 DNA reads TGCAGTGCTAGCCCCAGACTGGGCAATCAGCCCCAGCATTTT.

This clonotype was found many times. The rearrangement joins TRBV6-1 to TRBJ1-1, with D perhaps TRBD1 (6 bases). CDR3 size: 14 residues. V was trimmed by 8 bases and J by 5 bases, leaving 18 bases between them. Germline-derived CDR1 and CDR2 are MNHNS and SASEGT. The CDR3 loop is CASVEGGKATEAFF. Written as DNA, the CDR3 is TGTGCCAGCGTTGAGGGGGGCAAGGCGACTGAAGCTTTCTTT.

This clonotype has only a few counts. This chain joins TRBV6-4 and TRBJ2-1; 9 nucleotides match TRBD2. The CDR3 loop spans 18 amino acids. Germline trimming cut 6 bases from V and 4 bases from J; bases unmatched to any gene: 16. CDR1 and CDR2 from the germline V gene are MRHNA and SNTAGT. DNA of the CDR3: TGTGCCAGCAGCCTCACTCCAGTAACTAGCGGGCCTTACAATGAGCAGTTCTTC. Translation gives CASSLTPVTSGPYNEQFF.

There are a few counts of this clonotype. The rearrangement joins TRBV5-1 to TRBJ1-2, with a weak D call TRBD1 (6 bases). The CDR3 is 14 residues long. Germline V gene sequence: CDR1 SGHRS, CDR2 YFSETQ. V lost 2 bases to trimming and J lost 6 bases, with 14 bases between them. In DNA form, the CDR3 reads TGCGCCAGCAGCTTCCCCCTCGGGGGCCATGGCTACACCTTC. Translation: CASSFPLGGHGYTF.

This clonotype was picked up many times. The V gene is TRBV5-1, the J gene TRBJ1-3; D gene unclear. The CDR3 spans 15 residues. Trimming removed 4 bases at V and 4 bases at J, with 15 bases between. The germline CDR1 and CDR2 sequences are SGHRS and YFSETQ. The CDR3 bases are TGCGCCAGCAGCCAAAAAGGAGACCAAGGAAACACCATATATTTT. Translation: CASSQKGDQGNTIYF.

The V and J genes are TRBV6-5 and TRBJ2-3; perhaps TRBD1 as D (6 bases). This CDR3 has 15 residues. The germline V gene has CDR1 MNHEY and CDR2 SVGAGI. The ends were cut back, 0 bases at V and 2 bases at J, with 9 bases in the middle. CDR3 coding DNA: TGTGCCAGCAGTTACTCGACAGGAAACACAGATACGCAGTATTTT. Its protein product is CASSYSTGNTDTQYF.

Ten or more counts support this clonotype. The chain employs TRBV28 and TRBJ2-7; 13 nucleotides line up with TRBD2. V trimming: 3 bases; J trimming: 6 bases; junction bases outside the gene matches: 5. Germline loops: CDR1 MDHEN, CDR2 SYDVKM. The CDR3 length is 15 residues. CDR3 bases: TGTGCCAGCAGTTTCGGACTAGCGGGAGTATCCGAGCAGTACTTC. Translating gives CASSFGLAGVSEQYF.

This clonotype was counted many times. The chain carries TRBV11-2 and TRBJ1-2; 7 bases fit TRBD1. The V and J ends lost 6 bases and 2 bases, in that order; junction bases with no gene match: 9. The CDR3 sequence is 15 residues long. The V gene's germline CDR1 is SGHAT and CDR2 FQNNGV. The CDR3: CASSNRDRRNYGYTF. CDR3 nucleotide sequence: TGTGCCAGCAGTAACCGGGACAGACGGAACTATGGCTACACCTTC. The full variable domain, in which reference TRBV11-2 and TRBJ1-2 provide the parts outside the CDR3, is EAGVAQSPRYKIIEKRQSVAFWCNPISGHATLYWYQQILGQGPKLLIQFQNNGVVDDSQLPKDRFSAERLKGVDSTLKIQPAKLEDSAVYLCASSNRDRRNYGYTFGSGTRLTVV.

This clonotype was counted between two and nine times. The CDR3 coding sequence is TGCAGTGCTAGACGGACTCAGGGGAGCAATCAGCCCCAGCATTTT. Protein: CSARRTQGSNQPQHF. The chain couples TRBV20-1 to TRBJ1-5; possibly TRBD1 for D (6 bases). Deletions cut 2 bases from V and 1 base from J, with 12 bases between. The CDR3 runs to 15 residues. In germline, CDR1 is DFQATT, CDR2 SNEGSKA (reference sequence).

This clonotype was found a few times. V is TRBV6-2 or TRBV6-3 and J is TRBJ1-2, with 7 positions matching TRBD1. Germline lookup yields CDR1 MNHEY and CDR2 SVGEGT. This CDR3 has 14 residues. The V gene end was trimmed by 6 bases and the J gene end by 3 bases; junction bases not matched to a gene: 7. This CDR3 reads CASRRGRADYGYTF. The DNA of the CDR3 is TGTGCCAGCAGAAGGGGGCGAGCTGACTATGGCTACACCTTC.

This chain connects TRBV27 to TRBJ2-1; 11 bases map to TRBD1. Germline V gene sequence: CDR1 MNHEY, CDR2 SMNVEV (reference sequence). This CDR3 comprises 16 residues. V lost 6 bases, J lost 3 bases, and 7 bases stayed unmatched. This CDR3 is CASRTGTGGDYNEQFF. The CDR3 DNA reads as TGTGCCAGCAGGACCGGGACAGGGGGAGACTACAATGAGCAGTTCTTC.

This clonotype was observed many times. J is TRBJ2-5 and V is TRBV20-1; tentatively, D is TRBD2 (6 bases). The V gene's germline CDR1 is DFQATT and CDR2 SNEGSKA (reference sequence). The CDR3 is 12 residues long. The V and J ends lost 7 bases and 5 bases respectively, with 14 bases between them. The CDR3 loop reads CSETLRGETQYF. In nucleotides, the CDR3 is TGCAGTGAAACCCTACGGGGGGAGACCCAGTACTTC.

The chain employs TRBV7-9 and TRBJ2-1, with 9 bases aligning to TRBD2. This CDR3 is built from 13 residues. Germline assignment: CDR1 SEHNR and CDR2 FQNEAQ (reference sequence). The V and J ends lost 8 bases and 7 bases, in that order; junction bases with no gene match: 6. The CDR3 bases are TGTGCCAGCGGGCTAGCGGGACGAAATGAGCAGTTCTTC. Translation gives CASGLAGRNEQFF.

The chain uses TRBV20-1 and TRBJ1-1; D is unresolved. There are 11 residues in the CDR3. V lost 3 bases, J lost 6 bases, and 8 bases lay in between. Germline V lookup: CDR1 DFQATT, CDR2 SNEGSKA (reference sequence). CDR3 DNA: TGCAGTGCTAGTGGACCCGCTGAAGCTTTCTTT. Protein sequence: CSASGPAEAFF.

This clonotype was counted at least ten times. The chain uses TRBV28 and TRBJ1-2, with 7 positions matching TRBD1. V was pared by 8 bases and J by 4 bases, with 4 bases of the junction left unmatched. This CDR3 has 12 amino acids. In germline, CDR1 is MDHEN, CDR2 SYDVKM. CDR3 amino acids: CASGQVGYGYTF. The CDR3, as DNA: TGTGCCAGCGGACAGGTCGGCTATGGCTACACCTTC.

The chain couples TRBV2 to TRBJ2-3; 7 nucleotides match TRBD2. The CDR3 covers 14 residues. V shed 9 bases, J shed 6 bases, and the junction held 12 bases outside the gene matches. Germline V gene data show CDR1 as SNHLY and CDR2 as FYNNEI. This chain's CDR3 is CARRESVLTDTQYF. DNA for the CDR3: TGTGCCAGGCGGGAGTCGGTGTTAACCGATACGCAGTATTTT.

This clonotype has a handful of counts. The CDR3 bases are TGCAGCGTATCCGGGTGGCAAAACTACGAGCAGTACTTC. Translation gives CSVSGWQNYEQYF. The chain carries TRBV29-1 and TRBJ2-7; the D is unclear. The CDR3 is 13 amino acids. V gave up 6 bases and J gave up 3 bases, with 15 bases separating them. Germline lookup yields CDR1 SQVTM and CDR2 ANQGSEA.

This clonotype was observed at least ten times. The V gene is TRBV6-1, the J gene TRBJ1-6; D remains ambiguous. Germline V gives CDR1 MNHNS, CDR2 SASEGT. The CDR3 covers 15 residues. Trimming took 5 bases from V and 4 from J, leaving 12 bases between them. The CDR3 region is CASSYRASYNSPLHF. The CDR3 DNA reads as TGTGCCAGCAGTTACAGAGCCTCTTATAATTCACCCCTCCACTTT.

This clonotype showed up many times. The genes are TRBV28 and TRBJ2-2, with 7 positions matching TRBD2. Germline V gene data show CDR1 as MDHEN and CDR2 as SYDVKM. Unmatched junction bases numbered 10, after V lost 2 bases and J lost 7 bases. The CDR3 runs to 16 residues. CDR3 amino acids: CASSLIVRELSGELFF. CDR3 in DNA: TGTGCCAGCAGTTTAATAGTGCGGGAGCTTAGCGGGGAGCTGTTTTTT.

This clonotype was seen repeatedly, ten times or more. V and J are TRBV3-1 and TRBJ1-2; 8 bases align to TRBD1. V lost 3 bases, J lost 3 bases, and 15 bases stayed unmatched. CDR3 length equals 18 residues. The germline V gene encodes CDR1 LGHDT and CDR2 YNNKEL (reference sequence). Here the CDR3 reads CASSHLGPGGADDYGYTF. CDR3 sequence (DNA): TGTGCCAGCAGCCATCTCGGGCCAGGGGGCGCCGACGACTATGGCTACACCTTC.

The chain recombines TRBV10-3 with TRBJ1-5, with a possible D match to TRBD1 (5 bases). The CDR3 contains 14 residues. V was shortened by 0 bases and J by 5 bases, with 8 bases between the two germline ends. The germline CDR1 and CDR2 sequences are ENHRY and SYGVKD. CDR3 protein: CAISESGAYQPQHF. DNA for the CDR3: TGTGCCATCAGTGAGTCAGGGGCGTATCAGCCCCAGCATTTT.

This clonotype was recorded at least ten times. The chain combines TRBV20-1 with TRBJ2-7; 9 nucleotides line up with TRBD1. CDR1 and CDR2 (germline): DFQATT, SNEGSKA (reference sequence). This CDR3 contains 13 residues. The V and J ends lost 4 bases and 4 bases, in that order; junction bases with no gene match: 5. CDR3 amino acids: CSAIGTGRYEQYF. The CDR3 DNA sequence: TGCAGTGCTATCGGGACAGGGAGGTACGAGCAGTACTTC.

This clonotype was detected many times. CDR3 coding DNA: TGTGCCAGCAGTGAACACGGAGGGACTGAAGCTTTCTTT. It encodes CASSEHGGTEAFF. This sequence joins TRBV2 and TRBJ1-1; D unresolved. Germline CDR1 and CDR2: SNHLY and FYNNEI. Trimming pared 2 bases from V and 5 bases from J, leaving 9 bases between. The CDR3 sequence is 13 residues long. Filled out from reference TRBV2 and TRBJ1-1, the complete variable domain reads EPEVTQTPSHQVTQMGQEVILRCVPISNHLYFYWYRQILGQKVEFLVSFYNNEISEKSEIFDDQFSVERPDGSNFTLKIRSTKLEDSAMYFCASSEHGGTEAFFGQGTRLTVV.

This clonotype was recorded at least ten times. The J gene is TRBJ2-1, the V gene TRBV6-1, with TRBD2 identical over 8 bases. The CDR3 is made up of 14 amino acids. V trimming: 2 bases; J trimming: 4 bases; junction bases outside the gene matches: 1. CDR1 and CDR2 (germline): MNHNS, SASEGT. The CDR3 bases are TGTGCCAGCAGTGAACTAGCGGGTTACAATGAGCAGTTCTTC. Its protein is CASSELAGYNEQFF.